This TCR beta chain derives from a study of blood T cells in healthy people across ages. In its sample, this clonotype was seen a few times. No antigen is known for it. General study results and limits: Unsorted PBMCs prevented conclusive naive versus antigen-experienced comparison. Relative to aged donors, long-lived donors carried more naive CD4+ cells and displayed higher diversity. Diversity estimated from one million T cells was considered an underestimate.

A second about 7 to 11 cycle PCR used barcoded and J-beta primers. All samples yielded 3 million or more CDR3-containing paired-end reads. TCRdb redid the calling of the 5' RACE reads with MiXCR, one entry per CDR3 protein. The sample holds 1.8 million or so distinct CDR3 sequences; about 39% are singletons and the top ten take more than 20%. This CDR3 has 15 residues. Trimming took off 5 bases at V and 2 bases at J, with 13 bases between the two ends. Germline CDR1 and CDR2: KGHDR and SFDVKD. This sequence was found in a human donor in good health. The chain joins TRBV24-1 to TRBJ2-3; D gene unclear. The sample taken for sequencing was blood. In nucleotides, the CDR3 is TGTGCCACCAGTGCGGCCCCGGACCCCACAGATACGCAGTATTTT. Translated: CATSAAPDPTDTQYF.